The clone carrying this T cell receptor (delta chain) was seen more than once but under ten times. This DNA's translation differs at residue 14 from TCRdb's protein, which comes from a much larger clone; a read error is likely, and the protein shown is translated from the DNA. TCRdb re-called clones from the reads using CATT. This sample carries about 4,100 delta-chain clones, roughly 0.54% of them seen once, and the ten largest clones take roughly a sixth. This sample was included in a study of gamma-delta chains in newborns, infants, children. Whole-study context: Microbial exposure reportedly drives polyclonal innate γδ T cell expansion after birth.

Germline V lookup: CDR1 GEAIGNYY, CDR2 EKD. The CDR3 extends over 17 amino acids. This clonotype originated in a child who was a newborn, infant or young child, either healthy, febrile or measles-vaccinated (not recorded which). The V call is TRDV2, the J call TRDJ3, with 11 bases matching TRDD3. The specimen was blood. CDR3 in amino acids: CACDILGDIWDTRRMFF. The CDR3 DNA sequence: TGTGCCTGTGACATACTGGGGGATATCTGGGACACCCGACGGATGTTTTTC.